These 22 T cell receptor beta chains share one sample of origin, sequenced in a study of cytomegalovirus exposure and HLA in healthy donors. Vbeta (60) and Jbeta (13) primers were used in the PCR. The protocol was immunoSEQ multiplex PCR, while the TCRdb copy is restricted to in-frame clones and leaves out a portion. The sample shows about 150,000 clones, approximately 86% of them seen only once. Sequenced: PBMCs. These receptors all come from a young woman in good health and CMV-seronegative.

This clone was recorded only once. This chain connects TRBV27 to TRBJ2-7, with TRBD1 as a possible D gene (5 bases). The CDR3 loop spans 15 amino acids. Trimming stripped 4 bases from V and 5 bases from J, with 18 bases between. In germline, CDR1 is MNHEY, CDR2 SMNVEV (reference sequence). The CDR3 coding sequence is TGTGCCAGCAGTTCAGTACAGGTTCCTGGAAACGAGCAGTACTTC. Its translation: CASSSVQVPGNEQYF.

The CDR3 DNA follows: TGCGCCAGCAGCCGTACGGTACCGGGACAGACTTATGGCTACACCTTC. The encoded protein is CASSRTVPGQTYGYTF. The J gene is TRBJ1-2, the V gene TRBV4-1, with 7 positions matching TRBD1. Germline trimming cut 4 bases from V and 5 bases from J; bases unmatched to any gene: 13. This CDR3 comprises 16 residues. Germline lookup yields CDR1 MGHRA and CDR2 YSYEKL.

The V gene is TRBV10-3, the J gene TRBJ2-3; TRBD2 might be the D (6 bases). V was shortened by 0 bases and J by 4 bases, with 11 bases between the two germline ends. This CDR3 comprises 15 residues. Looked up from germline, CDR1 is ENHRY and CDR2 is SYGVKD. The CDR3 region has the DNA TGTGCCATCAGTGAGTCGAGGAGGGTGGCAGATACGCAGTATTTT. Translated, it gives CAISESRRVADTQYF.

The chain joins TRBV6-1 to TRBJ2-5, with 9 bases aligning to TRBD2. Judging by the DNA end, TRBJ2-7 fits better; the J call may be wrong. CDR1 MNHNS and CDR2 SASEGT come from the germline V gene. This CDR3 contains 14 residues. CDR3 loop: CASTLAGYSYEQYF. In DNA, the CDR3 is TGTGCCAGCACCCTAGCGGGATACTCCTACGAGCAGTACTTC.

The chain carries TRBV6-5 and TRBJ2-7, with TRBD1 matching 7 bases. The junction had 10 bases not matched to a gene; V was cut back by 2 bases and J by 6 bases. This CDR3 is 15 amino acids long. Germline CDR1 and CDR2: MNHEY and SVGAGI. CDR3 in DNA: TGTGCCAGCAGTTACCGGGACAGCGTATCGCTCGAGCAGTACTTC. Protein: CASSYRDSVSLEQYF.

The rearrangement uses TRBV30 and TRBJ2-3, with 7 bases fitting TRBD2. CDR1 GTSNPN and CDR2 SVGIG come from the germline V gene (reference sequence). V gave up 5 bases and J gave up 6 bases; unmatched junction bases: 5. CDR3 length: 12 amino acids. CDR3 in amino acids: CAWDGGGDTQYF. CDR3 nucleotides: TGTGCCTGGGACGGGGGAGGGGATACGCAGTATTTT.

The gene calls are TRBV7-6 and TRBJ2-7; TRBD1 agrees at 12 bases. The CDR3 loop spans 15 amino acids. Trimming at V came to 5 bases and at J to 4 bases, leaving 6 bases not matched to a gene. Germline-derived CDR1 and CDR2 are SGHVS and FNYEAQ. The CDR3 nucleotides are TGTGCCAGCAGCCCCCGGGACAGGGGGCTTTACGAGCAGTACTTC. Protein sequence: CASSPRDRGLYEQYF.

The chain recombines TRBV7-9 with TRBJ1-3; D is perhaps TRBD1 (5 bases). The J call is uncertain, as TRBJ2-2 better fits the DNA end. Germline V CDR1 and CDR2: SEHNR, FQNEAQ (reference sequence). This CDR3 region has 14 residues. CDR3 sequence reads: CASSFLRDTGELFF. The CDR3 region has the DNA TGTGCCAGCAGCTTTCTCAGGGACACCGGGGAGCTGTTTTTT.

The genes are TRBV2 and TRBJ1-2, with a possible D match to TRBD1 (6 bases). Germline V CDR1 and CDR2: SNHLY, FYNNEI. The V gene lost 8 bases and the J gene lost 0 bases, with 19 bases spanning the gap. The CDR3 runs to 16 residues. The CDR3: CASGRNRAAANYGYTF. CDR3 bases: TGTGCCAGCGGTCGTAACAGGGCGGCCGCTAACTATGGCTACACCTTC.

This clone has more than one count but fewer than ten. The chain uses TRBV4-1 and TRBJ2-2; a weak D match, TRBD2 (6 bases). From germline, CDR1 is MGHRA and CDR2 YSYEKL. Trimming removed 4 bases from V and 3 bases from J, with 9 bases in between. This CDR3 has 14 residues. The CDR3 DNA reads as TGCGCCAGCAGCCTGGGACTCTACACCGGGGAGCTGTTTTTT. Translation: CASSLGLYTGELFF.

This clone appeared a single time. This chain links TRBV11-3 with TRBJ2-1; the D is unclear. CDR3 size: 15 residues. Germline CDR1 is SGHNT and CDR2 is YENEEA. Trimming took off 0 bases at V and 10 bases at J, with 16 bases between the two ends. The CDR3 here is CASSLDTPYGREQFF. The CDR3 DNA is TGTGCCAGCAGCTTAGATACCCCCTATGGGCGAGAGCAGTTCTTC.

The chain uses TRBV5-5 and TRBJ1-2; no clear D. V gave up 0 bases and J gave up 4 bases, with 7 bases separating them. Germline V lookup: CDR1 SGHKS, CDR2 YYEKEE (reference sequence). There are 13 residues in the CDR3. CDR3 nucleotides: TGTGCCAGCAGCTTGGAGAGGTCCTATGGCTACACCTTC. It translates to CASSLERSYGYTF. The full variable domain, rest sourced from reference TRBV5-5 and TRBJ1-2, is DAGVTQSPTHLIKTRGQQVTLRCSPISGHKSVSWYQQVLGQGPQFIFQYYEKEERGRGNFPDRFSARQFPNYSSELNVNALLLGDSALYLCASSLERSYGYTFGSGTRLTVV.

The CDR3 reads CASSNWDSSFEKLFF. The DNA of the CDR3 is TGCGCCAGCAGTAATTGGGACAGCAGCTTTGAAAAACTGTTTTTT. J is TRBJ1-4 and V is TRBV10-2, with 7 bases aligning to TRBD1. CDR1 and CDR2 from the germline V gene are WSHSY and SAAADI. The CDR3 is made up of 15 amino acids. Trimming removed 5 bases from V and 7 bases from J; junction bases left unmatched: 10.

The chain uses TRBV5-1 and TRBJ1-4; 8 nucleotides align to TRBD1. Germline V gene sequence: CDR1 SGHRS, CDR2 YFSETQ. This CDR3 comprises 14 residues. The junction had 7 bases not matched to a gene; V was cut back by 4 bases and J by 8 bases. The DNA of the CDR3 is TGCGCCAGCAGCCTGCAGGGGGCAGGGGAAAAACTGTTTTTT. It yields the protein CASSLQGAGEKLFF.

This clone was recorded a few times. The chain combines TRBV5-1 with TRBJ1-3, with TRBD1 as a possible D gene (5 bases). The V and J ends lost 3 bases and 0 bases respectively, with 7 bases between them. This CDR3 is 14 amino acids long. Germline V gene lookup returns CDR1 SGHRS and CDR2 YFSETQ. The CDR3 reads CASSSDSSGNTIYF. The CDR3 bases are TGCGCCAGCAGCTCCGACAGCTCTGGAAACACCATATATTTT.

J is TRBJ2-5 and V is TRBV11-2, with D perhaps TRBD2 (5 bases). V was pared by 0 bases and J by 2 bases, with 16 bases between. The germline V gene has CDR1 SGHAT and CDR2 FQNNGV. This CDR3 region has 17 residues. The CDR3 region is CASSLDFFRRQQETQYF. In DNA, the CDR3 is TGTGCCAGCAGCTTAGATTTTTTTCGGAGGCAGCAAGAGACCCAGTACTTC. Together with reference TRBV11-2 and TRBJ2-5, the CDR3 gives the full variable domain: EAGVAQSPRYKIIEKRQSVAFWCNPISGHATLYWYQQILGQGPKLLIQFQNNGVVDDSQLPKDRFSAERLKGVDSTLKIQPAKLEDSAVYLCASSLDFFRRQQETQYFGPGTRLLVL.

The genes are TRBV2 and TRBJ1-1, with D perhaps matching TRBD1 (6 bases). Per germline, CDR1 SNHLY and CDR2 FYNNEI. V was clipped by 0 bases and J by 4 bases, with 9 bases between them. The length of the CDR3 is 14 residues. The DNA of the CDR3 is TGTGCCAGCAGTGAAGCCAGGGGTTTCACTGAAGCTTTCTTT. Protein: CASSEARGFTEAFF.

The V and J genes are TRBV10-1 and TRBJ2-7; D is ambiguous. The CDR3 is made up of 12 amino acids. V lost 0 bases, J lost 6 bases, and 6 bases lay in between. Germline V gene lookup returns CDR1 WNHNN and CDR2 SYGVQD (reference sequence). The CDR3 protein is CASSESPGEQYF. As DNA, the CDR3 is TGCGCCAGCAGTGAGTCGCCGGGCGAGCAGTACTTC.

The J gene is TRBJ1-1, the V gene TRBV7-8, with D perhaps matching TRBD1 (5 bases). CDR1 is SGHVS, CDR2 FQNEAQ, per germline. The V and J ends lost 5 bases and 4 bases respectively, with 11 bases between them. The CDR3 covers 13 residues. The CDR3 bases are TGTGCCAGCAGCGACCGGAGGGGCACTGAAGCTTTCTTT. Protein product: CASSDRRGTEAFF.

V and J are TRBV4-2 and TRBJ2-3, with 8 positions matching TRBD1. The junction had 2 bases not matched to a gene; V was cut back by 1 base and J by 2 bases. CDR3 length: 15 amino acids. From germline, CDR1 is LGHNA and CDR2 YNFKEQ. CDR3 coding DNA: TGTGCCAGCAGCCAAGGACAGGGGCACACAGATACGCAGTATTTT. Its protein is CASSQGQGHTDTQYF.

The chain combines TRBV7-9 with TRBJ2-5; D possibly corresponds to TRBD1 (6 bases). Trimming left V 5 bases short and J 0 bases short, with 16 bases between. Germline assignment: CDR1 SEHNR and CDR2 FQNEAQ (reference sequence). The CDR3 length is 16 residues. CDR3: CASSEIRQAHQETQYF. CDR3 coding DNA: TGTGCCAGCAGCGAAATTCGACAGGCCCACCAAGAGACCCAGTACTTC.

The V gene is TRBV2, the J gene TRBJ1-5; no reliable D call. The V gene's germline CDR1 is SNHLY and CDR2 FYNNEI. The CDR3 runs 16 residues. V lost 2 bases and J 2 bases, leaving 13 bases between the germline ends. The CDR3 nucleotides are TGTGCCAGCAGTGAATTGGGCAGTACTGGCAATCAGCCCCAGCATTTT. It yields the protein CASSELGSTGNQPQHF.